Each of the 11 T cell receptor beta chains below was sequenced from the same sample in a study of T cell responses to AZD1222 COVID-19 vaccine (dated by TCRdb to the early 2020s). In the paper's terms, the time point label means: baseline before first vaccination. The meaning of the sample's treatment or condition label: meningococcal conjugate vaccine given as trial control. The library was obtained by the immunoSEQ multiplex PCR assay. Here the immuneACCESS table is served through TCRdb, limited to in-frame sequences with V and J called. Missing clones are a known gap in these copies; in checked studies unresolved V genes cover under half, and the rest lacks a known reason. Within this sample are around 120,000 clones, with 80% to 90% of them counted one time only. The ten largest account for roughly 10% of the sample. Sequencing used peripheral blood, obtained on day 0 of MenACWY control vaccination. These receptors came from an adult in good health.

V is TRBV12-3 or TRBV12-4 and J is TRBJ2-7; possible D gene TRBD2, 6 bases. Trimming removed 3 bases at V and 3 bases at J, with 9 bases between. This CDR3 spans 13 amino acids. CDR3: CASSFGSGYEQYF. The DNA of the CDR3 is TGTGCCAGCAGTTTTGGTAGCGGCTACGAGCAGTACTTC.

CDR3 amino acids: CASSGTSGYYNEQFF. For the CDR3, the DNA is TGTGCCAGCAGCGGAACTAGCGGGTATTACAATGAGCAGTTCTTC. The V and J genes are TRBV6-5 and TRBJ2-1, with 9 nucleotides matching TRBD2. This CDR3 region has 15 residues. The junction had 7 bases not matched to a gene; V was cut back by 6 bases and J by 4 bases. Germline loops: CDR1 MNHEY, CDR2 SVGAGI.

The chain employs TRBV6-5 and TRBJ1-2; the D gene is possibly TRBD1 (5 bases). V lost 8 bases, J lost 8 bases, and 9 bases lay in between. The CDR3 has 10 residues. From germline, CDR1 is MNHEY and CDR2 SVGAGI. Here the CDR3 DNA reads TGTGCCAGCTTCAGGGAAGGCTACACCTTC. It encodes CASFREGYTF.

DNA for the CDR3: TGTGCCAGCAGTCCCGAGGGGACAGGCGACTCCTACGAGCAGTACTTC. It encodes CASSPEGTGDSYEQYF. The chain uses TRBV28 and TRBJ2-7, with 8 bases matching TRBD1. Per germline, CDR1 MDHEN and CDR2 SYDVKM. There are 16 residues in the CDR3. The J segment lost 0 bases and the V segment lost 5 bases, leaving 9 bases of the junction unmatched.

The rearrangement links TRBV19 to TRBJ2-7; TRBD2 matches 8 bases. Germline V CDR1 and CDR2: LNHDA, SQIVND (reference sequence). The CDR3 contains 17 residues. V lost 4 bases, J lost 0 bases, and 11 bases stayed unmatched. CDR3 coding DNA: TGTGCCAGTAGTAGCCGCCCCGGGACTAGTTCCTCCTACGAGCAGTACTTC. This sequence encodes CASSSRPGTSSSYEQYF.

This clone was seen a single time. This chain links TRBV15 with TRBJ2-7; no reliable D call. Germline CDR1 is LNHNV and CDR2 is YYDKDF (reference sequence). The CDR3 has 15 amino acids. V lost 0 bases and J 0 bases, leaving 9 bases between the germline ends. The DNA of the CDR3 is TGTGCCACCAGCAGAGATTTCGCCGGCTCCTACGAGCAGTACTTC. Amino acids: CATSRDFAGSYEQYF.

The gene calls are TRBV30 and TRBJ2-7; no reliable D call. Germline assignment: CDR1 GTSNPN and CDR2 SVGIG (reference sequence). The CDR3 length is 11 residues. With 6 bases removed from V and 1 base from J, the gap between germline ends came to 7 bases. The CDR3 DNA is TGTGCCTGCGAGAAATCCTACGAGCAGTACTTC. This gives the protein CACEKSYEQYF.

The chain uses TRBV6-2 or TRBV6-3 and TRBJ2-7, with TRBD1 identical over 7 bases. Trimming removed 4 bases from V and 5 bases from J; junction bases left unmatched: 5. This CDR3 comprises 13 residues. CDR1 is MNHEY and CDR2 is SVGEGT in the germline V gene. CDR3 bases: TGTGCCAGCAGTTCTGACAGGGAACACGAGCAGTACTTC. It codes for CASSSDREHEQYF.

This sequence joins TRBV11-3 and TRBJ2-5; the match to TRBD2 covers 11 bases. Germline CDR1 is SGHNT and CDR2 is YENEEA. The length of the CDR3 is 16 residues. Trimming removed 1 base from V and 2 bases from J; junction bases left unmatched: 3. Here the CDR3 reads CASSLGLAGRQETQYF. DNA of the CDR3: TGTGCCAGCAGCTTAGGACTAGCGGGAAGACAAGAGACCCAGTACTTC.

V and J are TRBV11-2 and TRBJ1-2; D is ambiguous. CDR1 and CDR2 (germline): SGHAT, FQNNGV. This CDR3 region has 12 residues. With 1 base removed from V and 14 bases from J, the gap between germline ends came to 14 bases. The chain's CDR3 is CASSLVRGLGTF. Here the CDR3 DNA reads TGTGCCAGCAGCTTAGTTCGAGGTTTGGGGACCTTC.

This chain links TRBV10-3 with TRBJ1-4; 10 bases are a match to TRBD1. Germline V gene lookup returns CDR1 ENHRY and CDR2 SYGVKD. There are 15 residues in the CDR3. Losses at the gene ends were 5 bases for V and 6 bases for J; bases not matched to a gene: 6. CDR3: CAISKRTGGDEKLFF. The CDR3 bases are TGTGCCATCAGTAAGAGGACAGGGGGGGATGAAAAACTGTTTTTT.